This T cell receptor (beta chain) was obtained from a study of control samples from healthy donors and cancer patients. A word on this clone: The sample holds other DNA sequences that translate to the same CDR3.

Data came from immunoSEQ multiplex PCR; TCRdb stores just in-frame clones and leaves some out. The sample holds about 85,000 clones, approximately 91% seen once. Germline values: CDR1 LNHDA, CDR2 SQIVND (reference sequence). The CDR3 sequence is 13 residues long. Trimming removed 3 bases at V and 0 bases at J, with 5 bases between. The material sequenced was blood. The V and J genes are TRBV19 and TRBJ1-2; D ambiguous. This TCR derives from a woman aged 55-75 years in good health. In DNA, the CDR3 is TGTGCCAGTAGTATGCGAGCTAACTATGGCTACACCTTC. This sequence encodes CASSMRANYGYTF.